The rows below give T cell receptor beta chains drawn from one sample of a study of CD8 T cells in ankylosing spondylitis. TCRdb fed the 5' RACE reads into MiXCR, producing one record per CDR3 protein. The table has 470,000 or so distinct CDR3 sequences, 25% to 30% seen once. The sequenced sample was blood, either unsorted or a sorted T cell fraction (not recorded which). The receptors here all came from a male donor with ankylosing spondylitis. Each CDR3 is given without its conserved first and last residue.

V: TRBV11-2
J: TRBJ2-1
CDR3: ASSLALAGSNEQF

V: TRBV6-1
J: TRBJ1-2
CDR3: ASSARQALYGYT

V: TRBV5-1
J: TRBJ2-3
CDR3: ASSLRTSGDGDTQY

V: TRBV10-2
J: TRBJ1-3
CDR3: ASSFLTASGRNTIY

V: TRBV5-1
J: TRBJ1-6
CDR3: ASAFKSEQGSNSPLH

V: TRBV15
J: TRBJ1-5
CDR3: ATRTNDRFNQPQH

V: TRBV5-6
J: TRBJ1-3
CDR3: ASSPDRPSGNTIY

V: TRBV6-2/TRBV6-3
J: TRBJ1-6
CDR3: ASSFGRGFNSPLH

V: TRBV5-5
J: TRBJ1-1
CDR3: ASSFQEMNTEAF

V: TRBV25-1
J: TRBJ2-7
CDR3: ASSEPSRGTYEQY

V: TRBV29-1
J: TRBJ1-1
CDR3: SVGVGTEAF

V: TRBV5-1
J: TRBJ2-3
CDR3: ASSSGTSGRWGADTQY

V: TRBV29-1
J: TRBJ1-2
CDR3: SSRDNNYGYT